The 27 T cell receptor beta chains in this list originate from one sample, sequenced in a study of blood T cell repertoires in COVID-19. Generated by immunoSEQ multiplex PCR, the TCRdb table keeps only in-frame clones and is missing some. The sample includes roughly 170,000 clones, about 83% of them seen just once. Sequenced input: peripheral blood. The receptors come from a middle-aged man who had recovered from COVID-19.

This clone has just a few counts. V gene TRBV7-9 combines with J gene TRBJ2-7; maybe TRBD2 (5 bases). The ends were cut back, 6 bases at V and 3 bases at J, with 12 bases in the middle. Germline CDR1 is SEHNR and CDR2 is FQNEAQ (reference sequence). The length of the CDR3 is 13 residues. CDR3 loop: CASSRAVGYEQYF. The CDR3 DNA is TGTGCCAGCAGTCGAGCGGTTGGCTACGAGCAGTACTTC. Full variable domain (outside the CDR3, taken from reference TRBV7-9 and TRBJ2-7): DTGVSQNPRHKITKRGQNVTFRCDPISEHNRLYWYRQTLGQGPEFLTYFQNEAQLEKSRLLSDRFSAERPKGSFSTLEIQRTEQGDSAMYLCASSRAVGYEQYFGPGTRLTVT.

This clone was counted only a few times. The chain is built from TRBV6-4 and TRBJ2-2; maybe TRBD2 (6 bases). Germline V gene lookup returns CDR1 MRHNA and CDR2 SNTAGT. V was trimmed by 0 bases and J by 3 bases, leaving 23 bases between them. The CDR3 runs 20 residues. The chain's CDR3 is CASSDSRLGSETDHTGELFF. Written as DNA, the CDR3 is TGTGCCAGCAGTGACTCCAGACTAGGTAGCGAGACGGATCACACCGGGGAGCTGTTTTTT.

V and J are TRBV2 and TRBJ1-4; a weak D match, TRBD1 (6 bases). The CDR3 is 14 residues long. V was cut by 7 bases and J by 5 bases, with 14 bases left in between. CDR1 and CDR2 (germline): SNHLY, FYNNEI. The CDR3 reads CASNLQGKNEKLFF. DNA of the CDR3: TGTGCCAGCAACTTACAGGGCAAGAATGAAAAACTGTTTTTT. The entire variable domain, with the rest obtained from reference TRBV2 and TRBJ1-4, is as follows: EPEVTQTPSHQVTQMGQEVILRCVPISNHLYFYWYRQILGQKVEFLVSFYNNEISEKSEIFDDQFSVERPDGSNFTLKIRSTKLEDSAMYFCASNLQGKNEKLFFGSGTQLSVL.

The rearrangement links TRBV19 to TRBJ2-7, with D perhaps matching TRBD1 (6 bases). Germline CDR1 and CDR2: LNHDA and SQIVND (reference sequence). This CDR3 spans 15 amino acids. Trimming left V 9 bases short and J 4 bases short, with 22 bases between. The DNA for the CDR3 is TGTGCCAGCCGAGGGGTGACAGGTGGGACATACGAGCAGTACTTC. The encoded protein is CASRGVTGGTYEQYF.

The chain links TRBV5-4 to TRBJ2-3; possible D gene TRBD1, 6 bases. Germline CDR1 SGHNT, CDR2 YYREEE (reference sequence). CDR3 length: 14 amino acids. Trimming removed 0 bases at V and 4 bases at J, with 9 bases between. The CDR3 sequence is CASSLDRDPDTQYF. The CDR3 DNA reads TGTGCCAGCAGCTTGGACAGGGATCCAGATACGCAGTATTTT.

The genes are TRBV9 and TRBJ2-1, with TRBD2 matching 9 bases. Trimming took 3 bases from V and 3 from J; bases not matched to a gene: 4. Germline CDR1 SGDLS, CDR2 YYNGEE. This CDR3 has 15 residues. The CDR3 bases are TGTGCCAGCAGCGATAGAGCGGGGGGCTACAATGAGCAGTTCTTC. Its translation is CASSDRAGGYNEQFF.

The chain has TRBV29-1 and TRBJ1-4; tentative D call: TRBD1 (5 bases). The CDR3 totals 12 residues. Germline lookup yields CDR1 SQVTM and CDR2 ANQGSEA. Deletions cut 4 bases from V and 8 bases from J, with 11 bases between. The chain's CDR3 is CSVGTLQEKLFF. The DNA of the CDR3 is TGCAGCGTTGGGACACTACAGGAAAAACTGTTTTTT.

The chain links TRBV19 to TRBJ1-1, with D perhaps matching TRBD1 (5 bases). V was clipped by 7 bases and J by 2 bases, with 17 bases between them. The germline V gene has CDR1 LNHDA and CDR2 SQIVND (reference sequence). CDR3 length: 15 amino acids. The CDR3 DNA reads TGTGCCAGTACGACAGTTTCCACCTTAAACACTGAAGCTTTCTTT. It is translated as CASTTVSTLNTEAFF.

This clone was observed a handful of times. The rearrangement joins TRBV19 to TRBJ2-2; TRBD2 might be the D (7 bases). CDR1 and CDR2 (germline): LNHDA, SQIVND (reference sequence). V was clipped by 6 bases and J by 4 bases, with 15 bases between them. The CDR3 consists of 15 residues. Here the CDR3 DNA reads TGTGCCAGTAGCAGCGGGACACTAAGCACCGGGGAGCTGTTTTTT. Protein sequence: CASSSGTLSTGELFF.

V gene TRBV7-3 combines with J gene TRBJ2-7, with 10 bases that match TRBD2. The length of the CDR3 is 14 residues. Germline V gene sequence: CDR1 SGHTA, CDR2 FQGTGA. Germline trimming cut 6 bases from V and 4 bases from J; bases unmatched to any gene: 6. CDR3 in amino acids: CASSPSGSGYEQYF. CDR3 in DNA: TGTGCCAGCAGTCCTAGCGGGAGTGGGTACGAGCAGTACTTC.

V is TRBV11-2 and J is TRBJ1-5; D not resolved. V was cut by 6 bases and J by 4 bases, with 13 bases left in between. This CDR3 comprises 14 residues. Germline CDR1 is SGHAT and CDR2 is FQNNGV. This chain's CDR3 is CASRQTGGNQPQHF. The CDR3 region has the DNA TGTGCCAGCAGGCAGACGGGTGGGAATCAGCCCCAGCATTTT.

This chain joins TRBV10-3 and TRBJ1-2, with no clear D. Germline V gives CDR1 ENHRY, CDR2 SYGVKD. There are 12 residues in the CDR3. V shed 10 bases and J shed 2 bases, with 11 bases lying between them. The CDR3 nucleotides read TGTGCCAGCGAGGGATCCAACTATGGCTACACCTTC. Amino acid sequence: CASEGSNYGYTF.

This clone was picked up a small number of times. This sequence joins TRBV30 and TRBJ2-5, with D unclear. The CDR3 extends over 13 amino acids. The ends were cut back, 0 bases at V and 5 bases at J, with 10 bases in the middle. CDR1 is GTSNPN and CDR2 is SVGIG in the germline V gene (reference sequence). The CDR3 bases are TGTGCCTGGAGTGTATCCATCGGGGAGACCCAGTACTTC. Translating it yields CAWSVSIGETQYF.

The chain has TRBV3-1 (or the pseudogene TRBV3-2) and TRBJ2-4; a weak D match, TRBD1 (6 bases). The CDR3 extends over 13 amino acids. The germline V and J ends were trimmed by 0 bases and 6 bases, with 6 bases remaining between them. Germline CDR1 is LGHDT and CDR2 is YNNKEL (reference sequence). The CDR3 sequence is CASSQEQGNIQYF. In nucleotides, the CDR3 is TGTGCCAGCAGCCAAGAACAGGGAAACATTCAGTACTTC.

The rearrangement links TRBV6-5 to TRBJ2-7; 10 bases are shared with TRBD2. J was trimmed by 7 bases and V by 8 bases; bases with no gene match: 5. This CDR3 is built from 12 residues. Germline V lookup: CDR1 MNHEY, CDR2 SVGAGI. The CDR3 DNA reads as TGTGCCAGCCGAGCGGGAGGGGGGGAGCAGTACTTC. Translating gives CASRAGGGEQYF.

The CDR3 sequence: CASRGSANTGELFF. The CDR3 DNA reads as TGTGCCAGCCGCGGGTCAGCGAACACCGGGGAGCTGTTTTTT. The gene calls are TRBV6-4 and TRBJ2-2; possibly TRBD2 for D (5 bases). Trimming left V 8 bases short and J 0 bases short, with 10 bases between. This CDR3 is 14 amino acids long. Germline V lookup: CDR1 MRHNA, CDR2 SNTAGT.

The table lists this clone with a few counts. The rearrangement joins TRBV7-9 to TRBJ2-7; 7 nucleotides align to TRBD1. Trimming cost V 5 bases and J 6 bases; bases outside gene matches: 7. The CDR3 is 13 amino acids. CDR1 and CDR2 (germline): SEHNR, FQNEAQ (reference sequence). The CDR3 region is CASSLGTAAEQYF. The CDR3, as DNA: TGTGCCAGCAGCCTAGGGACAGCCGCCGAGCAGTACTTC.

The chain is built from TRBV28 and TRBJ2-1; 9 nucleotides match TRBD1. This CDR3 contains 15 residues. The germline V gene encodes CDR1 MDHEN and CDR2 SYDVKM. The V and J ends lost 2 bases and 7 bases, in that order; junction bases with no gene match: 6. The CDR3 DNA reads TGTGCCAGCAGTTTAGAGGACAGGGGCGGGAATGAGCAGTTCTTC. Translating it yields CASSLEDRGGNEQFF.

This chain uses TRBV30 with TRBJ2-5; possible D gene TRBD2, 5 bases. CDR1 and CDR2 from the germline V gene are GTSNPN and SVGIG (reference sequence). Trimming shortened V by 4 bases and J by 1 base, and 16 bases separated the two germline ends. CDR3 length: 15 amino acids. CDR3: CAWTPGRGLQETQYF. CDR3 coding DNA: TGTGCCTGGACTCCGGGGAGAGGCCTCCAAGAGACCCAGTACTTC.

V usage is TRBV4-3 and J usage is TRBJ2-2; 12 bases line up with TRBD2. Germline-derived CDR1 and CDR2 are LGHNA and YSLEER. The junction had 10 bases not matched to a gene; V was cut back by 1 base and J by 7 bases. The CDR3 length is 18 residues. This chain's CDR3 is CASSQVGLAGLYGGELFF. CDR3 in DNA: TGCGCCAGCAGCCAAGTGGGACTAGCGGGTTTGTATGGCGGGGAGCTGTTTTTT.

The DNA of the CDR3 is TGTGCCAGCAGTTCAACCGGGACTAGCGGCACAGATACGCAGTATTTT. The encoded protein is CASSSTGTSGTDTQYF. The V call is TRBV6-5, the J call TRBJ2-3; 10 positions agree with TRBD2. The CDR3 contains 16 residues. Germline CDR1 MNHEY, CDR2 SVGAGI. V shed 4 bases and J 1 base; nucleotides not matched to a gene: 5.

V is TRBV5-1 and J is TRBJ2-3, with D maybe TRBD2 (5 bases). CDR3 length: 15 residues. The germline gives CDR1 SGHRS, CDR2 YFSETQ. Trimming took off 4 bases at V and 0 bases at J, with 12 bases between the two ends. The DNA of the CDR3 is TGCGCCAGCAGCCTAGGGCTAGCAAGCACAGATACGCAGTATTTT. Its translation: CASSLGLASTDTQYF.

This rearrangement joins TRBV11-3 to TRBJ2-1; unclear D gene. The germline V gene has CDR1 SGHNT and CDR2 YENEEA. Trimming stripped 4 bases from V and 9 bases from J, with 13 bases between. The CDR3 totals 13 residues. The CDR3 sequence is CASSSYTSGEQFF. The CDR3 DNA sequence: TGTGCCAGCAGCTCCTACACCTCGGGTGAGCAGTTCTTC.

V is TRBV11-1 and J is TRBJ2-1, with 9 bases aligning to TRBD2. CDR1 and CDR2 (germline): SGHAT, FQDESV (reference sequence). The CDR3 loop spans 15 amino acids. V shed 5 bases and J 8 bases; nucleotides not matched to a gene: 10. CDR3 sequence (DNA): TGTGCCAGCAGCCAGAGCCGCGGGGGGGGGCATGAGCAGTTCTTC. It is translated as CASSQSRGGGHEQFF.

The chain uses TRBV3-1 (or the pseudogene TRBV3-2) and TRBJ2-7; the D gene is possibly TRBD1 (5 bases). CDR1 LGHDT and CDR2 YNNKEL come from the germline V gene (reference sequence). This CDR3 has 13 amino acids. Trimming took 5 bases from V and 2 from J, leaving 10 bases between them. The CDR3 is CASSTDSAYEQYF. As DNA, the CDR3 is TGTGCCAGCAGCACTGACAGCGCCTACGAGCAGTACTTC.

The chain joins TRBV7-6 to TRBJ2-1; 13 positions match TRBD2. After removal of 6 bases from V and 0 bases from J, the junction contained 2 bases not matched to a gene. This CDR3 comprises 16 residues. CDR1 is SGHVS and CDR2 is FNYEAQ in the germline V gene. CDR3 in amino acids: CASSRTSGGSYNEQFF. For the CDR3, the DNA is TGTGCCAGCAGTCGGACTAGCGGGGGCTCCTACAATGAGCAGTTCTTC.

This rearrangement joins TRBV7-2 to TRBJ2-5; D remains ambiguous. The V gene lost 5 bases and the J gene lost 5 bases, with 12 bases spanning the gap. Germline values: CDR1 SGHTA, CDR2 FQGNSA. This CDR3 region has 13 residues. The CDR3 DNA is TGTGCCAGCAGCAAACAGCAGCAGGAGACCCAGTACTTC. Translated: CASSKQQQETQYF.